One and the same sample provided the 14 T cell receptor beta chains below, sequenced in a study of cytomegalovirus exposure and HLA in healthy donors. This PCR relied on a set of 60 Vbeta primers and 13 Jbeta primers. TCRdb's table, derived via immunoSEQ multiplex PCR, lists solely in-frame clones and lacks some. Among hundreds of thousands of clones listed, around 76% were seen once. Material: PBMCs. These receptors were collected from a man in his late teens or twenties in good health and CMV-seronegative.

V usage is TRBV5-6 and J usage is TRBJ1-3; D remains ambiguous. Trimming took 2 bases from V and 0 from J, leaving 6 bases between them. The germline CDR1 and CDR2 sequences are SGHDT and YYEEEE. This CDR3 comprises 14 residues. In DNA form, the CDR3 reads TGTGCCAGCAGCTTTGCGGGCTCTGGAAACACCATATATTTT. Amino acid sequence: CASSFAGSGNTIYF.

The chain has TRBV12-5 and TRBJ2-7; D might be TRBD2 (5 bases). The V end lost 0 bases, the J end lost 5 bases, and 14 bases lay between the germline ends. Germline lookup yields CDR1 LGHNT and CDR2 FRNRAP. The CDR3 runs 15 residues. Here the CDR3 DNA reads TGTGCTAGTGGTTTGGTAGTTAGCTCCGGGAACGAGCAGTACTTC. Protein: CASGLVVSSGNEQYF.

The V gene is TRBV7-2, the J gene TRBJ2-3; weak D call: TRBD2 (6 bases). Germline CDR1 reads SGHTA; CDR2 reads FQGNSA. This CDR3 comprises 16 residues. V was cut by 4 bases and J by 4 bases, with 18 bases left in between. The CDR3 sequence is CASSWRGYSAADTQYF. CDR3 nucleotide sequence: TGTGCCAGCAGCTGGAGGGGATACAGCGCGGCAGATACGCAGTATTTT.

V and J are TRBV19 and TRBJ2-1, with 16 bases matching TRBD2. Germline CDR1 is LNHDA and CDR2 is SQIVND (reference sequence). The CDR3 covers 17 residues. V was pared by 5 bases and J by 10 bases, with 11 bases of the junction left unmatched. The CDR3 is CASSPAGTSGRAWEQFF. CDR3 DNA sequence: TGTGCCAGTAGTCCCGCCGGGACTAGCGGGAGGGCCTGGGAGCAGTTCTTC.

The rearrangement joins TRBV5-6 to TRBJ2-7; 12 bases align to TRBD1. The CDR3 runs to 14 residues. With V trimmed by 4 bases and J by 5 bases, 4 bases remained unmatched. Germline CDR1 is SGHDT and CDR2 is YYEEEE. The CDR3 loop is CASSRGQGADEQYF. The CDR3 region has the DNA TGTGCCAGCAGCCGGGGACAGGGGGCGGACGAGCAGTACTTC. Supplemented by reference TRBV5-6 and TRBJ2-7, the full variable domain reads DAGVTQSPTHLIKTRGQQVTLRCSPKSGHDTVSWYQQALGQGPQFIFQYYEEEERQRGNFPDRFSGHQFPNYSSELNVNALLLGDSALYLCASSRGQGADEQYFGPGTRLTVT.

V is TRBV12-5 and J is TRBJ1-2; 9 bases line up with TRBD1. The V segment lost 7 bases and the J segment 8 bases; nucleotides outside the gene matches: 11. The CDR3 sequence is 14 residues long. The germline CDR1 and CDR2 sequences are LGHNT and FRNRAP. CDR3: CASVPSGTGTGYTF. DNA for the CDR3: TGTGCTAGTGTTCCCTCCGGGACAGGGACCGGCTACACCTTC.

The chain couples TRBV27 to TRBJ2-1, with D possibly matching TRBD1 (5 bases). The V end was cut by 7 bases, the J end by 5 bases, with 21 bases between. The CDR3 is 16 amino acids. Germline V gene sequence: CDR1 MNHEY, CDR2 SMNVEV (reference sequence). DNA of the CDR3: TGTGCCAGCACCCCCTCTGGACCCCTGGGGCACAATGAGCAGTTCTTC. It yields the protein CASTPSGPLGHNEQFF.

The rearrangement joins TRBV5-1 to TRBJ2-7; 11 positions match TRBD1. Germline values: CDR1 SGHRS, CDR2 YFSETQ. The V gene end was trimmed by 6 bases and the J gene end by 3 bases; junction bases not matched to a gene: 14. The CDR3 contains 17 residues. CDR3 DNA: TGCGCCAGCACCCTCGGGACAGGGGGGACAGTTGTCTACGAGCAGTACTTC. The encoded protein is CASTLGTGGTVVYEQYF.

There are a few counts of this clone. CDR3 nucleotides: TGTGCCAGCAACGGGCCGGGGGAGACCCAGTACTTC. Amino acids: CASNGPGETQYF. V is TRBV9 and J is TRBJ2-5; TRBD2 might be the D (5 bases). V was shortened by 6 bases and J by 5 bases, with 11 bases between the two germline ends. The CDR3 runs 12 residues. Germline CDR1 and CDR2: SGDLS and YYNGEE.

The chain carries TRBV5-1 and TRBJ1-4; no firm D call. There are 15 residues in the CDR3. Germline V CDR1 and CDR2: SGHRS, YFSETQ. The germline V and J ends were trimmed by 0 bases and 0 bases, with 6 bases remaining between them. In DNA, the CDR3 is TGCGCCAGCAGCTTGGTCCCGGCAACTAATGAAAAACTGTTTTTT. Protein product: CASSLVPATNEKLFF.

The V and J genes are TRBV16 and TRBJ1-2; no reliable D call. CDR3 length: 15 residues. CDR1 KGHSY and CDR2 FQNENV come from the germline V gene. V gave up 4 bases and J gave up 0 bases, with 12 bases separating them. In nucleotides, the CDR3 is TGTGCCAGCAGCCCTAACCCCGGGACTAACTATGGCTACACCTTC. This sequence encodes CASSPNPGTNYGYTF.

This clone was counted only a few times. The chain carries TRBV15 and TRBJ1-5; D remains unclear. The CDR3 totals 16 residues. In germline, CDR1 is LNHNV, CDR2 YYDKDF (reference sequence). Trimming removed 0 bases from V and 0 bases from J, with 9 bases in between. CDR3: CATSRDWANSNQPQHF. The CDR3 DNA reads as TGTGCCACCAGCAGAGATTGGGCCAATAGCAATCAGCCCCAGCATTTT.

The chain is built from TRBV6-1 and TRBJ1-2; D not certain. The CDR3 loop spans 14 amino acids. Germline loops: CDR1 MNHNS, CDR2 SASEGT. Trimming removed 0 bases at V and 3 bases at J, with 8 bases between. CDR3 sequence (DNA): TGTGCCAGCAGTGAAGCACAGCCCGACTATGGCTACACCTTC. Its protein product is CASSEAQPDYGYTF.

This chain links TRBV7-9 with TRBJ2-5, with D tentatively TRBD2 (5 bases). CDR1 is SEHNR and CDR2 is FQNEAQ in the germline V gene (reference sequence). V was shortened by 3 bases and J by 5 bases, with 13 bases between the two germline ends. This CDR3 contains 14 residues. This chain's CDR3 is CASSLSRGWETQYF. In nucleotides, the CDR3 is TGTGCCAGCAGCTTGAGCCGGGGATGGGAGACCCAGTACTTC.